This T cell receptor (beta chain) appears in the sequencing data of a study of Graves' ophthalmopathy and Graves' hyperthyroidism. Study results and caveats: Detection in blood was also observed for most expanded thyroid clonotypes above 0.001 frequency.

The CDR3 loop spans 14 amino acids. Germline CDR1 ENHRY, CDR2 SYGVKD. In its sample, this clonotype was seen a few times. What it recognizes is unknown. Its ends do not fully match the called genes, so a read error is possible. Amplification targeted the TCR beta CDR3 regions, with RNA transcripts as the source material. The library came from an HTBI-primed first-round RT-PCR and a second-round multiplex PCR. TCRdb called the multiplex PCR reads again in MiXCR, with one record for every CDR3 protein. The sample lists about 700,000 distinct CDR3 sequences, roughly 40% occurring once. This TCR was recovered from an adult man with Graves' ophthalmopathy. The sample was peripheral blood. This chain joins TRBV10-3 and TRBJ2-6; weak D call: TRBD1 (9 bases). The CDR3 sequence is CASSRGGTGIVLTF. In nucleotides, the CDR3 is TGTGCCAGCAGTCGCGGGGGGACAGGGATCGTCCTGACTTTC.